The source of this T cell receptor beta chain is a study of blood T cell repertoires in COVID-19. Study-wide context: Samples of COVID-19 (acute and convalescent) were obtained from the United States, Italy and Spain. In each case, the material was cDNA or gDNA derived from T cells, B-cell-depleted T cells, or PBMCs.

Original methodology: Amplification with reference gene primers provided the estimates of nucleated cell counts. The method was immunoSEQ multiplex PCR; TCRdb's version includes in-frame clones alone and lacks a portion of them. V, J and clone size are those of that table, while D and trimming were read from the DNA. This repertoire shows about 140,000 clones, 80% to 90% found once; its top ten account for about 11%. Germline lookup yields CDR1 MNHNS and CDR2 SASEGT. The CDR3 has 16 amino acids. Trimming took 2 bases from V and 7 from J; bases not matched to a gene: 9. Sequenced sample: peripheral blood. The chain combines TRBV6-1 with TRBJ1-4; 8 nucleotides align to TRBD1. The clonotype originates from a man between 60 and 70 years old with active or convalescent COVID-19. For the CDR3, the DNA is TGTGCCAGCAGTGAACTCAGGGGGCGCTTCAGTGAAAAACTGTTTTTT. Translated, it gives CASSELRGRFSEKLFF.